This TCR beta chain appears in the sequencing data of a study of preoperative IRX-2 immunotherapy in early breast cancer. This CDR3 contains 15 residues. Deletions cut 8 bases from V and 4 bases from J, with 21 bases between. Germline lookup yields CDR1 MDHEN and CDR2 SYDVKM. Measured with immunoSEQ multiplex PCR; TCRdb has only the in-frame clones, and not every one. The sample shows about 98,000 clones, 75% to 90% of them seen only once. Treatment: preoperative locoregional IRX-2 cytokine immunotherapy. This receptor was identified in a human donor with breast cancer. The chain links TRBV28 to TRBJ2-7; the D gene is possibly TRBD1 (6 bases). The specimen was tumor tissue, collected after IRX-2 immunotherapy. The DNA of the CDR3 is TGTGCCAGCGGGTCCTTCGGGACAATAACGTACGAGCAGTACTTC. This gives the protein CASGSFGTITYEQYF.